The next 27 T cell receptor beta chains were all read from a single sample in a study of technical replicates of blood from a handful of donors. This table comes from immunoSEQ multiplex PCR, and its TCRdb copy is limited to in-frame clones, with some not included. The data hold roughly 60,000 clones, with more than 85% observed a single time. The sample consisted of PBMCs. These receptor sequences come from a human donor in good health. Some clones in this sample may be carry-over from other donors' samples.

The V gene is TRBV7-2, the J gene TRBJ2-7; D unresolved. This CDR3 region has 14 residues. V lost 1 base and J lost 0, with 7 bases in between. Looked up from germline, CDR1 is SGHTA and CDR2 is FQGNSA. This CDR3 is CASSLGRSSYEQYF. CDR3 DNA sequence: TGTGCCAGCAGCTTAGGACGGAGCTCCTACGAGCAGTACTTC. Full variable domain (missing parts from reference TRBV7-2 and TRBJ2-7): GAGVSQSPSNKVTEKGKDVELRCDPISGHTALYWYRQSLGQGLEFLIYFQGNSAPDKSGLPSDRFSAERTGGSVSTLTIQRTQQEDSAVYLCASSLGRSSYEQYFGPGTRLTVT.

The V and J genes are TRBV4-2 and TRBJ2-5, with 9 bases aligning to TRBD1. The CDR3 is 16 amino acids. Trimming cost V 4 bases and J 3 bases; bases outside gene matches: 9. The V gene's germline CDR1 is LGHNA and CDR2 YNFKEQ. For the CDR3, the DNA is TGTGCCAGCAGCCCGTACGGGACAGGGCGGGAAGAGACCCAGTACTTC. Translating it yields CASSPYGTGREETQYF.

This sequence joins TRBV7-8 and TRBJ2-7; TRBD2 might be the D (6 bases). The CDR3 contains 15 residues. V lost 1 base to trimming and J lost 2 bases, with 12 bases between them. Germline V gives CDR1 SGHVS, CDR2 FQNEAQ. CDR3 nucleotides: TGTGCCAGCAGCTTAGTTCGGGAGTTAGCCTACGAGCAGTACTTC. The encoded protein is CASSLVRELAYEQYF.

For the CDR3, the DNA is TGTGCCAGCAGTACAAATCAGGGATCACCCCTCCACTTT. Translation gives CASSTNQGSPLHF. V and J are TRBV7-3 and TRBJ1-6; D is perhaps TRBD1 (5 bases). Germline V lookup: CDR1 SGHTA, CDR2 FQGTGA. V was trimmed by 6 bases and J by 10 bases, leaving 13 bases between them. This CDR3 contains 13 residues.

The V and J genes are TRBV7-3 and TRBJ2-2; 8 positions agree with TRBD2. The CDR3 is 14 amino acids. V trimming: 8 bases; J trimming: 3 bases; junction bases outside the gene matches: 5. CDR1 is SGHTA, CDR2 FQGTGA, per germline. The DNA of the CDR3 is TGTGCCAGCCGGGGGGGCCGTGACACCGGGGAGCTGTTTTTT. Its protein is CASRGGRDTGELFF.

This chain joins TRBV27 and TRBJ1-2; D not resolved. CDR3 length equals 14 residues. Trimming shortened V by 2 bases and J by 8 bases, and 15 bases separated the two germline ends. CDR1 and CDR2 from the germline V gene are MNHEY and SMNVEV (reference sequence). The DNA for the CDR3 is TGTGCCAGCAGTTTAATGCGGTCAGCTAAAGGCTACACCTTC. Its protein product is CASSLMRSAKGYTF.

The J gene is TRBJ1-2, the V gene TRBV2; 7 bases agree with TRBD1. Trimming cost V 0 bases and J 6 bases; bases outside gene matches: 4. Per the germline V gene, CDR1 is SNHLY and CDR2 is FYNNEI. The CDR3 runs 14 residues. CDR3 sequence (DNA): TGTGCCAGCAGTGAAGCCGGAGGGGGCAATGGCTACACCTTC. It is translated as CASSEAGGGNGYTF. The variable domain in full, with the rest retrieved from reference TRBV2 and TRBJ1-2, is EPEVTQTPSHQVTQMGQEVILRCVPISNHLYFYWYRQILGQKVEFLVSFYNNEISEKSEIFDDQFSVERPDGSNFTLKIRSTKLEDSAMYFCASSEAGGGNGYTFGSGTRLTVV.

The chain has TRBV19 and TRBJ2-5; a weak D match, TRBD2 (5 bases). CDR1 and CDR2 from the germline V gene are LNHDA and SQIVND (reference sequence). The CDR3 is made up of 16 amino acids. Trimming shortened V by 5 bases and J by 1 base, and 17 bases separated the two germline ends. This chain's CDR3 is CASSPGVAVFQETQYF. The CDR3 nucleotides read TGTGCCAGTAGTCCCGGGGTAGCAGTGTTCCAAGAGACCCAGTACTTC.

The genes are TRBV7-2 and TRBJ2-3; TRBD2 aligns across 7 bases. Trimming cost V 5 bases and J 9 bases; bases outside gene matches: 14. The CDR3 length is 15 residues. Germline V gene sequence: CDR1 SGHTA, CDR2 FQGNSA. DNA for the CDR3: TGTGCCAGCAGCATGTGGACTAGGCGGGGTCAGACGCAGTATTTT. Protein: CASSMWTRRGQTQYF.

V is TRBV5-4 and J is TRBJ2-7, with 11 bases aligning to TRBD2. This CDR3 spans 18 amino acids. Per germline, CDR1 SGHNT and CDR2 YYREEE (reference sequence). V was pared by 4 bases and J by 3 bases, with 15 bases of the junction left unmatched. CDR3 sequence: CASSPSSERLAGNYEQYF. CDR3 DNA sequence: TGTGCCAGCAGCCCCTCTTCGGAGCGACTAGCGGGGAACTACGAGCAGTACTTC.

The rearrangement joins TRBV6-6 to TRBJ2-7; the D gene is possibly TRBD1 (6 bases). Trimming shortened V by 5 bases and J by 3 bases, and 8 bases separated the two germline ends. The CDR3 is made up of 12 amino acids. Per germline, CDR1 MNHNY and CDR2 SVGAGI (reference sequence). In DNA, the CDR3 is TGTGCCAGCAGTACAGGGTTCTACGAGCAGTACTTC. It yields the protein CASSTGFYEQYF.

The genes are TRBV18 and TRBJ2-3; 11 positions agree with TRBD2. Germline V gene lookup returns CDR1 KGHSH and CDR2 LQKENI. V lost 6 bases, J lost 5 bases, and 19 bases stayed unmatched. This CDR3 is 19 amino acids long. The CDR3: CASSRDSGIGTSGGDTQYF. The CDR3 DNA reads TGTGCCAGCTCTCGCGATTCGGGTATCGGGACTAGCGGAGGAGATACGCAGTATTTT.

This clone has just one count. This rearrangement joins TRBV28 to TRBJ2-7; the D gene is possibly TRBD1 (5 bases). V was trimmed by 4 bases and J by 6 bases, leaving 34 bases between them. The CDR3 is made up of 20 amino acids. CDR1 is MDHEN, CDR2 SYDVKM, per germline. The chain's CDR3 is CASSSHQLRQWTPRLSEQYF. CDR3 nucleotides: TGTGCCAGCAGTTCGCATCAACTAAGACAGTGGACACCCCGACTTAGCGAGCAGTACTTC.

The chain uses TRBV7-2 and TRBJ1-2; no reliable D call. CDR3 length: 14 residues. V gave up 1 base and J gave up 4 bases, with 10 bases separating them. The V gene's germline CDR1 is SGHTA and CDR2 FQGNSA. CDR3 nucleotide sequence: TGTGCCAGCAGCTTAGAGGCCCGAGGCTATGGCTACACCTTC. Its translation is CASSLEARGYGYTF.

A single count supports this clone. The chain carries TRBV29-1 and TRBJ2-1, with TRBD2 matching 9 bases. The length of the CDR3 is 14 residues. V was clipped by 3 bases and J by 4 bases; unmatched bases: 4. Germline CDR1 and CDR2: SQVTM and ANQGSEA. The CDR3, as DNA: TGCAGCGTTGATACTAGCGGGTGGTACAATGAGCAGTTCTTC. It is translated as CSVDTSGWYNEQFF.

The chain is built from TRBV18 and TRBJ2-7; D not certain. Trimming removed 2 bases from V and 7 bases from J, with 9 bases in between. The CDR3 consists of 12 residues. Germline V CDR1 and CDR2: KGHSH, LQKENI. CDR3 in DNA: TGTGCCAGCTCACCAACCCAAGCTGAGCAGTACTTC. Residues: CASSPTQAEQYF.

The chain has TRBV15 and TRBJ2-3; possibly TRBD1 for D (5 bases). Germline V gene data show CDR1 as LNHNV and CDR2 as YYDKDF (reference sequence). CDR3 length equals 16 residues. The V and J ends lost 3 bases and 5 bases respectively, with 18 bases between them. For the CDR3, the DNA is TGTGCCACCAGCAGGTCCAGGGTCCCCTATATAGATACGCAGTATTTT. This gives the protein CATSRSRVPYIDTQYF.

V and J are TRBV2 and TRBJ1-6; TRBD1 matches at 8 bases. V lost 7 bases and J lost 6; bases outside the gene matches: 8. The germline gives CDR1 SNHLY, CDR2 FYNNEI. The CDR3 sequence is 15 residues long. The CDR3 region has the DNA TGTGCCAGCAAGGCCGACAGGGGACGTAATTCACCCCTCCACTTT. Its translation is CASKADRGRNSPLHF.

The chain recombines TRBV11-2 with TRBJ2-5, with D perhaps matching TRBD2 (5 bases). Trimming cost V 4 bases and J 10 bases, with 13 bases left between them. The CDR3 is 12 residues long. CDR1 and CDR2 (germline): SGHAT, FQNNGV. The CDR3 protein is CASSSGLAGQYF. The CDR3 nucleotides read TGTGCCAGCAGCTCCGGACTGGCGGGCCAGTACTTC.

CDR3 region: CASSPPAGAGGGYEQYF. CDR3 bases: TGTGCCAGCTCACCCCCGGCGGGAGCGGGAGGGGGCTACGAGCAGTACTTC. The chain recombines TRBV18 with TRBJ2-7, with 10 bases matching TRBD2. Germline CDR1 and CDR2: KGHSH and LQKENI. The CDR3 is made up of 17 amino acids. V gave up 3 bases and J gave up 3 bases; unmatched junction bases: 11.

Here the CDR3 DNA reads TGTGCCAGTAGTATAGATCGCGGGACAGGGTCCTACAATGAGCAGTTCTTC. Translation gives CASSIDRGTGSYNEQFF. The rearrangement links TRBV19 to TRBJ2-1; 9 bases are shared with TRBD1. V gave up 0 bases and J gave up 1 base; unmatched junction bases: 4. This CDR3 has 17 residues. CDR1 and CDR2 (germline): LNHDA, SQIVND (reference sequence).

The V gene is TRBV25-1, the J gene TRBJ1-2, with 9 bases matching TRBD1. V gave up 2 bases and J gave up 4 bases; unmatched junction bases: 8. This CDR3 is 16 amino acids long. From germline, CDR1 is MGHDK and CDR2 SYGVNS. For the CDR3, the DNA is TGTGCCAGCAGTGAAGGACAGGGGCGGGGTGGCTATGGCTACACCTTC. This sequence encodes CASSEGQGRGGYGYTF.

The V call is TRBV6-5, the J call TRBJ2-7, with a tentative D call TRBD2 (6 bases). CDR1 is MNHEY and CDR2 is SVGAGI in the germline V gene. This CDR3 spans 14 amino acids. V gave up 6 bases and J gave up 2 bases, with 14 bases separating them. CDR3 sequence reads: CASSGDWGAYEQYF. CDR3 coding DNA: TGTGCCAGCAGCGGGGATTGGGGGGCCTACGAGCAGTACTTC.

The chain is built from TRBV2 and TRBJ2-7, with D possibly TRBD1 on 5 matching bases. Trimming took 7 bases from V and 1 from J, leaving 14 bases between them. The germline V gene encodes CDR1 SNHLY and CDR2 FYNNEI. The CDR3 is made up of 14 amino acids. Here the CDR3 reads CASKTTADSYEQYF. As DNA, the CDR3 is TGTGCCAGCAAGACGACAGCAGATTCCTACGAGCAGTACTTC.

The chain carries TRBV7-8 and TRBJ2-7, with 9 bases aligning to TRBD1. V was clipped by 5 bases and J by 3 bases; unmatched bases: 5. This CDR3 is built from 14 residues. Germline V CDR1 and CDR2: SGHVS, FQNEAQ. The CDR3 sequence is CASSHRQGGYEQYF. The DNA for the CDR3 is TGTGCCAGCAGCCATCGACAGGGGGGCTACGAGCAGTACTTC.

The rearrangement links TRBV25-1 to TRBJ2-1, with 7 bases aligning to TRBD1. The CDR3 is 14 residues long. V was pared by 4 bases and J by 7 bases, with 7 bases of the junction left unmatched. In germline, CDR1 is MGHDK, CDR2 SYGVNS. The CDR3 sequence is CASSGHRGRNEQFF. In nucleotides, the CDR3 is TGTGCCAGCAGTGGTCACAGGGGAAGGAATGAGCAGTTCTTC. Full variable domain (missing parts from reference TRBV25-1 and TRBJ2-1): EADIYQTPRYLVIGTGKKITLECSQTMGHDKMYWYQQDPGMELHLIHYSYGVNSTEKGDLSSESTVSRIRTEHFPLTLESARPSHTSQYLCASSGHRGRNEQFFGPGTRLTVL.

The V call is TRBV7-2, the J call TRBJ2-7, with D possibly being TRBD2 (5 bases). The germline V gene has CDR1 SGHTA and CDR2 FQGNSA. V lost 4 bases, J lost 7 bases, and 11 bases lay in between. The CDR3 is 12 amino acids. The CDR3 reads CASSSRTGEQYF. DNA of the CDR3: TGTGCCAGCAGCTCCCGGACGGGGGAGCAGTACTTC.